The following is a T cell receptor beta chain sequence with its context. The target antigen is unknown. In the PCR, 60 Vbeta and 13 Jbeta primers were used. TCRdb's table, derived via immunoSEQ multiplex PCR, lists solely in-frame clones and lacks some. The data hold some 160,000 clones, with approximately 82% observed a single time. This sample is part of a study of cytomegalovirus exposure and HLA in healthy donors. This CDR3 region has 16 residues. CDR1 SGHRS and CDR2 YFSETQ come from the germline V gene. The V gene lost 2 bases and the J gene lost 4 bases, with 18 bases spanning the gap. Healthy bone marrow donors formed the donor group. General observations from the study: Later, an analysis showed that TCR beta chains associated with HLA were more clonally expanded than others that were equally common. Later analysis showed most CMV-associated TCR beta chains appearing HLA-restricted.

The chain combines TRBV5-1 with TRBJ2-5; D may be TRBD2 (6 bases). The sequence derives from a man in his forties or fifties in good health and CMV-seropositive. Sequenced input: PBMCs. The CDR3 nucleotides are TGCGCCAGCAGCTTATCAACTAGCCGGATTGGAGAGACCCAGTACTTC. Amino acid sequence: CASSLSTSRIGETQYF.